The 32 T cell receptor beta chains below all came from one sample that was sequenced in a study of cytomegalovirus exposure and HLA in healthy donors. PCR primers comprised 60 Vbeta and 13 Jbeta primers. The table came from immunoSEQ multiplex PCR; TCRdb's copy has only in-frame clones and leaves some out. The sample has around 100,000 clones, around 65% seen once. The sample comprised PBMCs. The receptors were gathered from a woman aged 45-60 years in good health and CMV-seronegative.

This chain connects TRBV12-5 to TRBJ1-2; a possible D gene is TRBD1 (6 bases). CDR3 length: 16 residues. Germline CDR1 is LGHNT and CDR2 is FRNRAP. Trimming pared 0 bases from V and 4 bases from J, leaving 15 bases between. The CDR3 bases are TGTGCTAGTGGTTTGGTAATCAGGGGCCCCATCTATGGCTACACCTTC. Protein sequence: CASGLVIRGPIYGYTF.

The chain recombines TRBV28 with TRBJ2-1; 11 nucleotides line up with TRBD2. The V and J ends lost 4 bases and 2 bases, in that order; junction bases with no gene match: 10. CDR3 length: 18 amino acids. Germline-derived CDR1 and CDR2 are MDHEN and SYDVKM. The chain's CDR3 is CASSSQVYSGRAYNEQFF. The CDR3 DNA follows: TGTGCCAGCAGTTCCCAGGTATATAGCGGGAGGGCCTACAATGAGCAGTTCTTC.

J is TRBJ1-3 and V is TRBV7-2; D not resolved. CDR3 length: 14 amino acids. Germline CDR1 SGHTA, CDR2 FQGNSA. V was pared by 1 base and J by 0 bases, with 4 bases between. This chain's CDR3 is CASSLGLSGNTIYF. DNA for the CDR3: TGTGCCAGCAGCTTAGGTCTCTCTGGAAACACCATATATTTT.

In its sample, this clone was seen a few times. The chain joins TRBV21-1 to TRBJ1-3; whether TRBD1, the table's D call, matches the DNA was not checked. TRBV21-1 is a listed pseudogene. The CDR3 runs 18 residues. The CDR3 reads CASSIPKGLQGCGNTIYF. In nucleotides, the CDR3 is TGTGCCAGCAGCATCCCCAAGGGGTTACAGGGCTGTGGAAACACCATATATTTT.

The chain couples TRBV2 to TRBJ1-4; 9 bases fit TRBD1. The CDR3 has 16 amino acids. Germline V gives CDR1 SNHLY, CDR2 FYNNEI. J gave up 0 bases and V 7 bases, and 6 bases lay outside the gene matches. CDR3 sequence reads: CASTGQGQTTNEKLFF. As DNA, the CDR3 is TGTGCCAGCACGGGACAGGGCCAAACAACTAATGAAAAACTGTTTTTT.

CDR3 sequence reads: CASQFGQVLNYGYTF. CDR3 in DNA: TGTGCCAGCCAATTCGGACAGGTTCTTAACTATGGCTACACCTTC. The chain recombines TRBV7-2 with TRBJ1-2; 7 bases map to TRBD1. Trimming at V came to 8 bases and at J to 1 base, leaving 10 bases not matched to a gene. Germline-derived CDR1 and CDR2 are SGHTA and FQGNSA. The CDR3 length is 15 residues. Supplemented by reference TRBV7-2 and TRBJ1-2, the full variable domain reads GAGVSQSPSNKVTEKGKDVELRCDPISGHTALYWYRQSLGQGLEFLIYFQGNSAPDKSGLPSDRFSAERTGGSVSTLTIQRTQQEDSAVYLCASQFGQVLNYGYTFGSGTRLTVV.

The chain links TRBV6-6 to TRBJ2-2; maybe TRBD1 (6 bases). The length of the CDR3 is 16 residues. From germline, CDR1 is MNHNY and CDR2 SVGAGI (reference sequence). V dropped 7 bases and J dropped 0 bases, with 15 bases sitting between them. The CDR3 DNA reads as TGTGCCAGCATCACTAGACAGGCCGCGAACACCGGGGAGCTGTTTTTT. It encodes CASITRQAANTGELFF.

The genes are TRBV27 and TRBJ1-4; TRBD1 might be the D (5 bases). V lost 5 bases, J lost 5 bases, and 12 bases lay in between. CDR1 and CDR2 (germline): MNHEY, SMNVEV (reference sequence). CDR3 length equals 14 residues. CDR3 DNA: TGTGCCAGCAGTGAGTGGGGCCACAATGAAAAACTGTTTTTT. Residues: CASSEWGHNEKLFF.

V gene TRBV18 combines with J gene TRBJ1-5; 7 nucleotides line up with TRBD1. From germline, CDR1 is KGHSH and CDR2 LQKENI. This CDR3 has 14 residues. After removal of 6 bases from V and 4 bases from J, the junction contained 6 bases not matched to a gene. CDR3 sequence: CASSPDRVNQPQHF. CDR3 DNA: TGTGCCAGCTCCCCCGACAGGGTTAATCAGCCCCAGCATTTT.

The rearrangement uses TRBV28 and TRBJ1-5; D is possibly TRBD1 (5 bases). Germline lookup yields CDR1 MDHEN and CDR2 SYDVKM. The CDR3 extends over 17 amino acids. V gave up 7 bases and J gave up 3 bases, with 22 bases separating them. The CDR3 region is CASNKGRGLGVNQPQHF. The CDR3 region has the DNA TGTGCCAGCAATAAGGGTAGGGGACTAGGGGTCAATCAGCCCCAGCATTTT.

This clone was observed a few times. The chain recombines TRBV6-5 with TRBJ1-2, with a tentative D call TRBD1 (6 bases). There are 15 residues in the CDR3. V was shortened by 2 bases and J by 2 bases, with 12 bases between the two germline ends. The germline V gene has CDR1 MNHEY and CDR2 SVGAGI. The CDR3 spells CASSYEAGTNYGYTF. The CDR3 nucleotides read TGTGCCAGCAGTTACGAGGCAGGGACAAACTATGGCTACACCTTC.

The chain is built from TRBV19 and TRBJ2-7; TRBD2 aligns across 9 bases. Trimming took 4 bases from V and 4 from J; bases not matched to a gene: 11. This CDR3 comprises 16 residues. Germline V gene data show CDR1 as LNHDA and CDR2 as SQIVND (reference sequence). The CDR3, as DNA: TGTGCCAGTAGTACAACACATAGCGGGAGCGGATACGAGCAGTACTTC. Encoded protein: CASSTTHSGSGYEQYF. Variable domain in full (rest from reference TRBV19 and TRBJ2-7): DGGITQSPKYLFRKEGQNVTLSCEQNLNHDAMYWYRQDPGQGLRLIYYSQIVNDFQKGDIAEGYSVSREKKESFPLTVTSAQKNPTAFYLCASSTTHSGSGYEQYFGPGTRLTVT.

In its sample, this clone was seen a few times. This sample also contains other DNA sequences that code for the same CDR3. V usage is TRBV4-1 and J usage is TRBJ2-2, with 12 bases lining up with TRBD2. With V trimmed by 8 bases and J by 5 bases, 6 bases remained unmatched. Germline values: CDR1 MGHRA, CDR2 YSYEKL. This CDR3 has 15 amino acids. CDR3 sequence reads: CASRTTSGRTGELFF. Here the CDR3 DNA reads TGCGCCAGCCGAACGACTAGCGGGAGAACCGGGGAGCTGTTTTTT.

The CDR3 sequence: CASSIQGRDQPQHF. As DNA, the CDR3 is TGTGCCAGCTCAATTCAGGGTCGAGATCAGCCCCAGCATTTT. The V call is TRBV18, the J call TRBJ1-5, with TRBD1 as a possible D gene (5 bases). V shed 5 bases and J shed 5 bases, with 13 bases lying between them. The CDR3 spans 14 residues. CDR1 and CDR2 (germline): KGHSH, LQKENI.

V and J are TRBV11-3 and TRBJ2-7, with 8 bases identical to TRBD2. The CDR3 totals 15 residues. V was clipped by 3 bases and J by 5 bases; unmatched bases: 9. CDR1 is SGHNT and CDR2 is YENEEA in the germline V gene. In DNA form, the CDR3 reads TGTGCCAGCAGCTTGGCCGGGACTAGTTTCCACGAGCAGTACTTC. This gives the protein CASSLAGTSFHEQYF.

CDR3 region: CASSLDRLDGEAFF. CDR3 DNA sequence: TGTGCCAGCAGCTTAGATCGGCTAGACGGTGAAGCTTTCTTT. V and J are TRBV11-2 and TRBJ1-1; D remains unclear. Germline-derived CDR1 and CDR2 are SGHAT and FQNNGV. Trimming took off 0 bases at V and 7 bases at J, with 12 bases between the two ends. The CDR3 extends over 14 amino acids.

The genes are TRBV30 and TRBJ1-1, with unresolved D. The V and J ends lost 8 bases and 1 base respectively, with 8 bases between them. CDR1 is GTSNPN, CDR2 SVGIG, per germline (reference sequence). This CDR3 contains 11 residues. The CDR3 DNA follows: TGTGCCAGTGACACGAACACTGAAGCTTTCTTT. It specifies CASDTNTEAFF.

This chain connects TRBV5-1 to TRBJ2-1; TRBD2 agrees at 7 bases. From germline, CDR1 is SGHRS and CDR2 YFSETQ. The CDR3 contains 15 residues. V dropped 4 bases and J dropped 3; count of bases not matched to a gene: 7. DNA of the CDR3: TGCGCCAGCAGCCCCTGGGACTACCTCTACAATGAGCAGTTCTTC. It is translated as CASSPWDYLYNEQFF. The whole variable domain, filled in from reference TRBV5-1 and TRBJ2-1, reads KAGVTQTPRYLIKTRGQQVTLSCSPISGHRSVSWYQQTPGQGLQFLFEYFSETQRNKGNFPGRFSGRQFSNSRSEMNVSTLELGDSALYLCASSPWDYLYNEQFFGPGTRLTVL.

This clone was seen a handful of times. This rearrangement joins TRBV4-1 to TRBJ2-1, with no clear D. The CDR3 is 16 amino acids. V lost 1 base and J lost 9, with 19 bases in between. Germline V CDR1 and CDR2: MGHRA, YSYEKL. This chain's CDR3 is CASSQVPRSIKAEQFF. The CDR3, as DNA: TGCGCCAGCAGCCAAGTACCCCGGAGTATTAAAGCTGAGCAGTTCTTC.

This chain links TRBV6-1 with TRBJ1-2; unclear D gene. This CDR3 has 15 residues. Trimming took 2 bases from V and 0 from J, leaving 10 bases between them. CDR1 and CDR2 from the germline V gene are MNHNS and SASEGT. The CDR3 spells CASSESMGANYGYTF. The CDR3 coding sequence is TGTGCCAGCAGTGAATCCATGGGCGCTAACTATGGCTACACCTTC.

This clone appeared a few times. The chain is built from TRBV21-1 and TRBJ1-1; the D call of TRBD1 is as the table states it, not checked on the DNA. TRBV21-1 is a known pseudogene. The CDR3 is 16 amino acids. The CDR3 reads CASTTNPAETNTEAFF. DNA for the CDR3: TGTGCCAGCACCACAAACCCCGCAGAAACGAACACTGAAGCTTTCTTT.

A few counts support this clone. The rearrangement uses TRBV4-1 and TRBJ2-5; 8 nucleotides align to TRBD2. The V segment lost 3 bases and the J segment 1 base; nucleotides outside the gene matches: 4. Germline V gene sequence: CDR1 MGHRA, CDR2 YSYEKL. There are 15 residues in the CDR3. The CDR3 is CASSHPGTSQETQYF. CDR3 bases: TGCGCCAGCAGCCACCCCGGGACTAGCCAAGAGACCCAGTACTTC.

The CDR3 region is CASSQERRESYEQYF. CDR3 coding DNA: TGCGCCAGCAGCCAAGAACGGCGGGAGAGCTACGAGCAGTACTTC. This chain joins TRBV4-3 and TRBJ2-5; 7 bases map to TRBD2. The assigned J gene may be wrong: the sequence end matches TRBJ2-7 better. The CDR3 is 15 residues long. Looked up from germline, CDR1 is LGHNA and CDR2 is YSLEER.

V usage is TRBV5-1 and J usage is TRBJ1-6; D unresolved. Trimming shortened V by 0 bases and J by 5 bases, and 9 bases separated the two germline ends. This CDR3 comprises 15 residues. Germline V CDR1 and CDR2: SGHRS, YFSETQ. The CDR3 DNA reads as TGCGCCAGCAGCTTGGTCGCAGGCAATAATTCACCCCTCCACTTT. This gives the protein CASSLVAGNNSPLHF.

This clone was observed a handful of times. At one end, the junction sequence differs from germline, possibly due to a read error. This chain uses TRBV2 with TRBJ2-1; 11 bases fit TRBD2. This CDR3 contains 19 residues. Germline V gene sequence: CDR1 SNHLY, CDR2 FYNNEI. The CDR3 DNA sequence: TGTGCCACCAGTCGGGACAGGGCCCACCCTAGCGGGAGGCGTAGTGAGCAGTTCTTC. Amino acids: CATSRDRAHPSGRRSEQFF.

The chain joins TRBV27 to TRBJ2-2; D possibly corresponds to TRBD2 (7 bases). Deletions cut 3 bases from V and 3 bases from J, with 11 bases between. From germline, CDR1 is MNHEY and CDR2 SMNVEV (reference sequence). This CDR3 contains 15 residues. CDR3 sequence reads: CASSFRGRDTGELFF. The DNA for the CDR3 is TGTGCCAGCAGTTTTAGGGGGAGGGACACCGGGGAGCTGTTTTTT.

The genes are TRBV4-2 and TRBJ2-7, with 12 nucleotides matching TRBD2. The V and J ends lost 2 bases and 1 base, in that order; junction bases with no gene match: 9. CDR1 LGHNA and CDR2 YNFKEQ come from the germline V gene. The CDR3 is made up of 18 amino acids. The CDR3 protein is CASSQSPSGGAGSYEQYF. CDR3 bases: TGTGCCAGCAGCCAATCTCCTAGCGGGGGGGCCGGGTCCTACGAGCAGTACTTC.

V usage is TRBV15 and J usage is TRBJ2-5, with D unresolved. Germline values: CDR1 LNHNV, CDR2 YYDKDF (reference sequence). This CDR3 is built from 13 residues. Between the trimmed V and J ends, which lost 0 bases and 2 bases, there was a span of 4 bases. In nucleotides, the CDR3 is TGTGCCACCAGCAGAGAAGAGCAAGAGACCCAGTACTTC. Translating it yields CATSREEQETQYF.

The chain recombines TRBV4-1 with TRBJ2-7; 11 bases match TRBD2. Germline V gives CDR1 MGHRA, CDR2 YSYEKL. The V and J ends lost 5 bases and 3 bases, in that order; junction bases with no gene match: 6. CDR3 length: 15 amino acids. The CDR3 sequence: CASSGTSGRSYEQYF. DNA of the CDR3: TGCGCCAGCAGCGGAACTAGCGGGAGAAGCTACGAGCAGTACTTC.

This chain links TRBV7-8 with TRBJ2-7; D may be TRBD2 (5 bases). The CDR3 extends over 14 amino acids. Trimming shortened V by 5 bases and J by 3 bases, and 14 bases separated the two germline ends. CDR1 and CDR2 (germline): SGHVS, FQNEAQ. DNA for the CDR3: TGTGCCAGCAGCCCGGACTCGAAACACTACGAGCAGTACTTC. Translation gives CASSPDSKHYEQYF. The full variable domain, with the rest looked up from reference TRBV7-8 and TRBJ2-7, is GAGVSQSPRYKVAKRGQDVALRCDPISGHVSLFWYQQALGQGPEFLTYFQNEAQLDKSGLPSDRFFAERPEGSVSTLKIQRTQQEDSAVYLCASSPDSKHYEQYFGPGTRLTVT.

CDR3 region: CASSPQGASATYEQYF. The CDR3 DNA reads TGTGCCAGCAGCCCCCAAGGGGCTAGCGCGACCTACGAGCAGTACTTC. The rearrangement uses TRBV9 and TRBJ2-5, with D possibly TRBD2 on 6 matching bases. The better agreement between TRBJ2-7 and the DNA end casts doubt on the J call. CDR1 and CDR2 from the germline V gene are SGDLS and YYNGEE. The CDR3 is 16 residues long.

The sample holds one count of this clone. The gene calls are TRBV28 and TRBJ2-1, with TRBD2 matching over 10 bases. With 3 bases clipped from V and 3 bases from J, the junction kept 8 bases outside the gene matches. This CDR3 comprises 17 residues. Germline-derived CDR1 and CDR2 are MDHEN and SYDVKM. CDR3 loop: CASSFSSGGLNYNEQFF. For the CDR3, the DNA is TGTGCCAGCAGTTTTAGTAGCGGGGGGCTTAACTACAATGAGCAGTTCTTC.